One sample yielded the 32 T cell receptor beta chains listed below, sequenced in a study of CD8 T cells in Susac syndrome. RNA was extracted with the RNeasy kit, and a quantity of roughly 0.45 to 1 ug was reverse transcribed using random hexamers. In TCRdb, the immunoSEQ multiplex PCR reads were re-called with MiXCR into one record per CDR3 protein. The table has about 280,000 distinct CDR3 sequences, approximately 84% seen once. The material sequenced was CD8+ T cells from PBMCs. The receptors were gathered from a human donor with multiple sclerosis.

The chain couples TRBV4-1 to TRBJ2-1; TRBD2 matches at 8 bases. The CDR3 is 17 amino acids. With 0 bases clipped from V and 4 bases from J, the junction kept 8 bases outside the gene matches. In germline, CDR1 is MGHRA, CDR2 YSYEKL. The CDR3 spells CASSQDPLAGVYNEQFF. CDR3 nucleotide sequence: TGCGCCAGCAGCCAAGATCCCCTAGCGGGCGTTTACAATGAGCAGTTCTTC.

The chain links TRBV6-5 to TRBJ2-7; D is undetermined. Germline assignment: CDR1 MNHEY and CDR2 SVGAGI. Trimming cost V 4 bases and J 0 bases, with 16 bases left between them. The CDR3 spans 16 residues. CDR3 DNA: TGTGCCAGCAGTTTAACCGGGTCCTCTAACTCCTACGAGCAGTACTTC. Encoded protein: CASSLTGSSNSYEQYF.

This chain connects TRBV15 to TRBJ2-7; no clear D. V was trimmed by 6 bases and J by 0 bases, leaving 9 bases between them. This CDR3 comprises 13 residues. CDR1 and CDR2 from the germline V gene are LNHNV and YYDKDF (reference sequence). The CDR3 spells CATRQNPSYEQYF. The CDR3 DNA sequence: TGTGCCACCAGACAAAACCCCTCCTACGAGCAGTACTTC.

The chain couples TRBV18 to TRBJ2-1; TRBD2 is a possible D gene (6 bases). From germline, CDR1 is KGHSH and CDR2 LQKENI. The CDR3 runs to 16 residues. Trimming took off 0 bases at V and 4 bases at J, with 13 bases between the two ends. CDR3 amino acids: CASSPPTSRLYNEQFF. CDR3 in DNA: TGTGCCAGCTCACCACCTACTAGCCGACTATACAATGAGCAGTTCTTC.

Here the CDR3 DNA reads TGCGCCAGCAGCTTGGATTGGGGGTTGGGTCAGCCCCAGCATTTT. Protein sequence: CASSLDWGLGQPQHF. This chain connects TRBV5-1 to TRBJ1-5; D is possibly TRBD1 (5 bases). Trimming took 0 bases from V and 6 from J, leaving 13 bases between them. The CDR3 is 15 residues long. The germline V gene encodes CDR1 SGHRS and CDR2 YFSETQ.

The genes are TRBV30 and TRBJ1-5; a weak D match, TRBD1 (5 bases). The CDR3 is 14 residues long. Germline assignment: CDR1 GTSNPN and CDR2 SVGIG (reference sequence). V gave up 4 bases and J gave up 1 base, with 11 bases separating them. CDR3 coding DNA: TGTGCCTGGACTAGCGGGGGGAGCAATCAGCCCCAGCATTTT. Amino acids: CAWTSGGSNQPQHF.

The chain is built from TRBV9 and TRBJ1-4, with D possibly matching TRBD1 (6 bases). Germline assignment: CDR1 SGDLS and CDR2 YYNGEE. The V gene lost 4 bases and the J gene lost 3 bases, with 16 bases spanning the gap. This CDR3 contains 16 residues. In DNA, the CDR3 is TGTGCCAGCAGCCTAGGGGGGGGCCGCCCTAATGAAAAACTGTTTTTT. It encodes CASSLGGGRPNEKLFF.

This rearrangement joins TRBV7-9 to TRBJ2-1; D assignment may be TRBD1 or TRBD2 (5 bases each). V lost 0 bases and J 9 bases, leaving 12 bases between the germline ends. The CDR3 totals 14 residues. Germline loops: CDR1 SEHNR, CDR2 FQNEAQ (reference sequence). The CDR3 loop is CASSLAGAGFEQFF. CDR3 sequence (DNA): TGTGCCAGCAGCTTAGCCGGGGCCGGGTTTGAGCAGTTCTTC. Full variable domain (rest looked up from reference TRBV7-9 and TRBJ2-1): DTGVSQNPRHKITKRGQNVTFRCDPISEHNRLYWYRQTLGQGPEFLTYFQNEAQLEKSRLLSDRFSAERPKGSFSTLEIQRTEQGDSAMYLCASSLAGAGFEQFFGPGTRLTVL.

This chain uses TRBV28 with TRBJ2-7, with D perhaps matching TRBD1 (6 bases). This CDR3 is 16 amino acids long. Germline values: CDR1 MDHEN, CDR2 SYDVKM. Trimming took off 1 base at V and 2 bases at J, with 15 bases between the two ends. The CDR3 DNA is TGTGCCAGCAGTTTATCCCGCCGACGGACAGCCTACGAGCAGTACTTC. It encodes CASSLSRRRTAYEQYF.

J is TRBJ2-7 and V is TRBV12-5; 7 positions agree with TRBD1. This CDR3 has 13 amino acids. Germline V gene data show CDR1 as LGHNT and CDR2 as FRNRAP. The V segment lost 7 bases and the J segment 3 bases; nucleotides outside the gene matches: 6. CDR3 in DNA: TGTGCTAGTGCCCGGGACAGCTACTACGAGCAGTACTTC. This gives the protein CASARDSYYEQYF.

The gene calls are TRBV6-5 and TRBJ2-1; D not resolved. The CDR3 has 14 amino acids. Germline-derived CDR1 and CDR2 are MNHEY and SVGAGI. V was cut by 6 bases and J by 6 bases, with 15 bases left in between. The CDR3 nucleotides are TGTGCCAGCAGCCAAGGTCCTGCTCCCAATGAGCAGTTCTTC. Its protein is CASSQGPAPNEQFF.

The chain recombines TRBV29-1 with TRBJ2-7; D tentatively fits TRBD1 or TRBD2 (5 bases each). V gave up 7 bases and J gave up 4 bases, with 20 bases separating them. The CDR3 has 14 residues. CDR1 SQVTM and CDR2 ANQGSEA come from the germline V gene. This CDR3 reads CSAEGRGGIYEQYF. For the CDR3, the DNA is TGCAGCGCCGAGGGACGGGGCGGCATATACGAGCAGTACTTC.

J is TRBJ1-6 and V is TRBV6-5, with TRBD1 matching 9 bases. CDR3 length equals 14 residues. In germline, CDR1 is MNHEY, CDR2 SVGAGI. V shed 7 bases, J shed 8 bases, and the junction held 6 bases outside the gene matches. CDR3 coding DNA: TGTGCCAGCACCCCCGGGACAGGGTATTCACCCCTCCACTTT. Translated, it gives CASTPGTGYSPLHF.

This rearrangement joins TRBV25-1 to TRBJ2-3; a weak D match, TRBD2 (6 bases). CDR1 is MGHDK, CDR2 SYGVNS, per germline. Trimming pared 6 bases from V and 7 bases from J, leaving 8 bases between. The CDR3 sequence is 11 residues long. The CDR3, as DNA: TGTGCCAGCAGGGAGGGGAATACGCAGTATTTT. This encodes CASREGNTQYF.

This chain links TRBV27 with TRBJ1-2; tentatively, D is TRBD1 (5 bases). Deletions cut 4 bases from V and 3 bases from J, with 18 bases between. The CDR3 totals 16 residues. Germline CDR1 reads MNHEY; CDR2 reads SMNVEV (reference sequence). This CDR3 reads CASSSHSGTPDYGYTF. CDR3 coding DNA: TGTGCCAGCAGTTCCCACTCAGGGACCCCTGACTATGGCTACACCTTC.

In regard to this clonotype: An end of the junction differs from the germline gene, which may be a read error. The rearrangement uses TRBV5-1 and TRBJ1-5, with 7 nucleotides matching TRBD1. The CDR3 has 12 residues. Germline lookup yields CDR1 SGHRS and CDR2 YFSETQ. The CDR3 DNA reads TGTGCCAGCAGCGCCCAGACAGGGCCGCAGCATTTT. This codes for CASSAQTGPQHF.

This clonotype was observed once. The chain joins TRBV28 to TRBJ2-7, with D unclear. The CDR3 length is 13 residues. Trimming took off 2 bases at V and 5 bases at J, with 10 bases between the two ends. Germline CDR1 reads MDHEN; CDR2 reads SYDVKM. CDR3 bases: TGTGCCAGCAGTTTAACCCCCGGGCACGAGCAGTACTTC. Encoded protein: CASSLTPGHEQYF.

CDR3 amino acids: CASSQGQGGAEAFF. CDR3 nucleotide sequence: TGCGCCAGCAGCCAAGGTCAGGGGGGGGCTGAAGCTTTCTTT. The J gene is TRBJ1-1, the V gene TRBV4-1; 7 bases align to TRBD1. The junction had 5 bases not matched to a gene; V was cut back by 1 base and J by 6 bases. This CDR3 comprises 14 residues. CDR1 and CDR2 (germline): MGHRA, YSYEKL.

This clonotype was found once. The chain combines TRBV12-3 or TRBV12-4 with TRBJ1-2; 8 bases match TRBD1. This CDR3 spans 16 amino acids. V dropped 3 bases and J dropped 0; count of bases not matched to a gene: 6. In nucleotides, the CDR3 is TGTGCCAGCAGTTTCATTCCGACAGGGGCTAACTATGGCTACACCTTC. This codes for CASSFIPTGANYGYTF.

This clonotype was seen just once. The CDR3 DNA reads TGTGCCACCAGCACCGACAGGGGAGCCACTGAAGCTTTCTTT. The encoded protein is CATSTDRGATEAFF. The genes are TRBV15 and TRBJ1-1; 8 bases are a match to TRBD1. Germline loops: CDR1 LNHNV, CDR2 YYDKDF (reference sequence). CDR3 size: 14 residues. The V segment lost 4 bases and the J segment 4 bases; nucleotides outside the gene matches: 5.

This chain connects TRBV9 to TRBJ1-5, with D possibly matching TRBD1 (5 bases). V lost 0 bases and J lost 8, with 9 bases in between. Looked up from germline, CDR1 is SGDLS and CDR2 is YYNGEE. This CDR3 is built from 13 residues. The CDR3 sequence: CASSVGQGKPQHF. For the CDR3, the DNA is TGTGCCAGCAGCGTAGGCCAGGGCAAGCCCCAGCATTTT. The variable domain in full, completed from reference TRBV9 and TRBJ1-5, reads DSGVTQTPKHLITATGQRVTLRCSPRSGDLSVYWYQQSLDQGLQFLIQYYNGEERAKGNILERFSAQQFPDLHSELNLSSLELGDSALYFCASSVGQGKPQHFGDGTRLSIL.

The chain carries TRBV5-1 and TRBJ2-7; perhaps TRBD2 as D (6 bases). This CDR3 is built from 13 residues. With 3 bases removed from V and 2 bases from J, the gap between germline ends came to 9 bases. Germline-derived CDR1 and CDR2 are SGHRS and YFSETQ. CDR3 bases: TGCGCCAGCAGCTGGGACTCAACCTACGAGCAGTACTTC. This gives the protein CASSWDSTYEQYF. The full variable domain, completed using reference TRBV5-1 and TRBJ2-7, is KAGVTQTPRYLIKTRGQQVTLSCSPISGHRSVSWYQQTPGQGLQFLFEYFSETQRNKGNFPGRFSGRQFSNSRSEMNVSTLELGDSALYLCASSWDSTYEQYFGPGTRLTVT.

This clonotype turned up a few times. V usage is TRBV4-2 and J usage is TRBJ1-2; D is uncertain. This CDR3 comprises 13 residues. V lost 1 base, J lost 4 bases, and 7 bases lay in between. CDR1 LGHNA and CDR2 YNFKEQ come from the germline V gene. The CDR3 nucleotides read TGTGCCAGCAGCCAAGGTCGGGGCTATGGCTACACCTTC. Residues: CASSQGRGYGYTF.

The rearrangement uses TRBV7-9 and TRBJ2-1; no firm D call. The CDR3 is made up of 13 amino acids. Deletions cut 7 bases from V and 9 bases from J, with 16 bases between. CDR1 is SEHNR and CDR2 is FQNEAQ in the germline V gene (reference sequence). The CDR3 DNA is TGTGCCAGCAAGCTGGATCCCCTGGGTGAGCAGTTCTTC. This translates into CASKLDPLGEQFF.

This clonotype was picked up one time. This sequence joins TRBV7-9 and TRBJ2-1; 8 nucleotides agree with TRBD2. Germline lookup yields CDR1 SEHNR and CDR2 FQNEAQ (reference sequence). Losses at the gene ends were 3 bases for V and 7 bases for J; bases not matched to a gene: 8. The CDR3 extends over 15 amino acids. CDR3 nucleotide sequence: TGTGCCAGCAGCTTTGAAGCGGGAGAATGGAATGAGCAGTTCTTC. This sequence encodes CASSFEAGEWNEQFF.

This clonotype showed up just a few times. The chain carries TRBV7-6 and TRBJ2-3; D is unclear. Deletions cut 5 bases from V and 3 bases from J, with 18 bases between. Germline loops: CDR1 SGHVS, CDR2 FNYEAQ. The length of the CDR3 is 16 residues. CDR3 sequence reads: CASSPTRIRNTDTQYF. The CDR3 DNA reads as TGTGCCAGCAGCCCCACCCGGATCCGGAATACAGATACGCAGTATTTT.

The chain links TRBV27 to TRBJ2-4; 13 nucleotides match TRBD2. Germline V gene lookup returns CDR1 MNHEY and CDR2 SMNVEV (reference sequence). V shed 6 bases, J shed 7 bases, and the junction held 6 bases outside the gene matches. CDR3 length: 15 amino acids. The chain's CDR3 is CASRLAGGPGNIQYF. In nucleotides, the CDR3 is TGTGCCAGCAGACTAGCGGGAGGGCCCGGGAACATTCAGTACTTC.

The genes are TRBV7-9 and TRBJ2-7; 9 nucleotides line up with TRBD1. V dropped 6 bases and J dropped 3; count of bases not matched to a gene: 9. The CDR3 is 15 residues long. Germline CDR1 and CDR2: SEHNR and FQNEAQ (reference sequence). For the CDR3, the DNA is TGTGCCAGCAGGTTCCCGGGACAGGGAGTCTACGAGCAGTACTTC. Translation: CASRFPGQGVYEQYF.

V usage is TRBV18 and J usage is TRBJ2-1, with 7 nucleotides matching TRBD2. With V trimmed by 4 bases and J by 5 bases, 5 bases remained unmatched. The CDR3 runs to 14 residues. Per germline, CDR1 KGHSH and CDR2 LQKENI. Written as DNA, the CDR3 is TGTGCCAGCTCACGTCGCGGGAGAGACAATGAGCAGTTCTTC. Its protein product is CASSRRGRDNEQFF.

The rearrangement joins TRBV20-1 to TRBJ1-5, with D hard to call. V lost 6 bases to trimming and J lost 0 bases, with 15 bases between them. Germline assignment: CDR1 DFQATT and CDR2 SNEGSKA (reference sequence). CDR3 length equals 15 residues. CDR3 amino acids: CSAVERRYSNQPQHF. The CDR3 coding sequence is TGCAGTGCAGTCGAGCGCCGGTATAGCAATCAGCCCCAGCATTTT.

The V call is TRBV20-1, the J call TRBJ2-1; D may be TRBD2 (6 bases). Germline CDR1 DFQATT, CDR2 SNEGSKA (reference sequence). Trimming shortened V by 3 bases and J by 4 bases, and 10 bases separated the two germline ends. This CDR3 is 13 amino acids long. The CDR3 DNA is TGCAGTGCTAGTAGCGGTCGGTACAATGAGCAGTTCTTC. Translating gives CSASSGRYNEQFF.

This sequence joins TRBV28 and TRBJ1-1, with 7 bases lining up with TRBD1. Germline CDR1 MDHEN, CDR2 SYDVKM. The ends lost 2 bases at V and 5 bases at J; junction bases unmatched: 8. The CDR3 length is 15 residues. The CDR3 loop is CASSLGDSLRTEAFF. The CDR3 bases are TGTGCCAGCAGTTTAGGGGACAGCCTACGGACTGAAGCTTTCTTT. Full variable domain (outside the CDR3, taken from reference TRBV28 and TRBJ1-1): DVKVTQSSRYLVKRTGEKVFLECVQDMDHENMFWYRQDPGLGLRLIYFSYDVKMKEKGDIPEGYSVSREKKERFSLILESASTNQTSMYLCASSLGDSLRTEAFFGQGTRLTVV.